The entry below gives a single T cell receptor (beta chain) sequence along with its context. The antigen is unknown. This entry comes from a study of cytomegalovirus exposure and HLA in healthy donors. Broader study findings: Highly shared sequence variants in one cluster were likely a sequencing artifact. The productive fraction for most TCR beta V segments was about 90% or about 30% in an earlier analysis.

Primers: 60 Vbeta forward and 13 Jbeta reverse. Assay: immunoSEQ multiplex PCR; the TCRdb copy retains only in-frame clones and omits some. The data contain about 97,000 clones, 75% to 90% of them seen just once; the ten biggest clones take up around 3.6%. Regarding donors, all were healthy bone marrow donors. The sample was PBMCs. The source is a man younger than 40 in good health and CMV-seronegative.

CDR3 protein: CASSTRRGDDNEKLFF. CDR3 DNA: TGTGCCAGCAGCACCCGGCGGGGCGACGATAATGAAAAACTGTTTTTT. This rearrangement joins TRBV27 to TRBJ1-4; maybe TRBD1 (5 bases). Germline V gene lookup returns CDR1 MNHEY and CDR2 SMNVEV (reference sequence). The CDR3 extends over 16 amino acids. Trimming removed 6 bases from V and 4 bases from J, with 18 bases in between.